One T cell receptor (beta chain) is described in this entry. As handled by the study authors: Amplification of reference gene primers was used by the study to estimate nucleated cell counts. Sequenced by immunoSEQ multiplex PCR; TCRdb stores in-frame clones only, minus some. The V and J calls and clone size are taken from that table; D and trimming were inferred from the DNA. The table includes about 400,000 clones, 70% to 90% detected once. This entry is derived from a study of blood T cell repertoires in COVID-19. Looking at the study overall: COVID-19 samples from acute and convalescent phases originated in the United States, Italy and Spain. PBMCs, B-cell-depleted T cells, or T cells provided the cDNA or gDNA that made up the material.

The source material was peripheral blood. This TCR came from a man between 35 and 55 years old with acute or convalescent COVID-19.

The CDR3 nucleotides are TGTGCCAGCAGCGTAGGGGGGCCTAATGAAAAACTGTTTTTT. This sequence encodes CASSVGGPNEKLFF. This chain uses TRBV9 with TRBJ1-4, with D possibly matching TRBD1 (6 bases). Per the germline V gene, CDR1 is SGDLS and CDR2 is YYNGEE. The germline V and J ends were trimmed by 0 bases and 3 bases, with 6 bases remaining between them. This CDR3 region has 14 residues.